Listed below are T cell receptor beta chains from one sample, sequenced in a study of T cell changes during pregnancy in multiple sclerosis. Method: immunoSEQ multiplex PCR; TCRdb's copy keeps in-frame clones and lacks some. This sample has some 80,000 clones, with roughly 90% found just once. The sample in question was peripheral blood, obtained in the first trimester of pregnancy. The receptors shown here come from a female donor in good health, enrolled as a control in a pregnancy study. The conserved cysteine and the conserved F or W are not part of the CDR3 here. The order of the fields is clone size, V gene, D gene, CDR3 protein. The D gene is left open where the match is weak. Clone size is not always given. Where it is, it says once, few, many or a class for expanded clones.

clone size: NA; V gene: TRBV19; D gene: TRBD1; CDR3 protein: ASSTSGTGYLFNQPQH
clone size: once; V gene: TRBV5-1; D gene: NA; CDR3 protein: ASSPTVNSNQPQH
clone size: few; V gene: TRBV6-1; D gene: NA; CDR3 protein: ASSEGEGMSTEAF
clone size: NA; V gene: TRBV7-9; D gene: NA; CDR3 protein: ASSLGGTGYFF
clone size: NA; V gene: TRBV19; D gene: NA; CDR3 protein: ASSQGLNQPQH
clone size: NA; V gene: TRBV11-1; D gene: NA; CDR3 protein: ASSLGQGWTEAF
clone size: few; V gene: TRBV5-1; D gene: TRBD1; CDR3 protein: ASSLLGTGNTEAF
clone size: NA; V gene: TRBV30; D gene: NA; CDR3 protein: ACGLTGGDTQY
clone size: NA; V gene: TRBV9; D gene: TRBD1; CDR3 protein: ASSWGQEGDTQY
clone size: NA; V gene: TRBV6-6; D gene: NA; CDR3 protein: ASSLPDKLTEAF
clone size: NA; V gene: TRBV5-6; D gene: TRBD1; CDR3 protein: ASSRDRVRGYT